This note documents a single T cell receptor (beta chain) sequence. Its cognate antigen has yet to be identified. The sample holds no much larger clone one base away, and base qualities are not on file. These data are taken from a study of T cell responses to AZD1222 COVID-19 vaccine (dated by TCRdb to about 2021). Study-level background: TCR sequencing covered some 250 trial participants: 207 given two doses of AZD1222 and 26 given two doses of MenACWY control vaccine. Trial participants were enrolled into age subgroups of 18-55, 56-69 and 70-plus years, which contained around 150, 29 and 61 TCR-sequenced participants, respectively. The study at large found these results: Participants were mostly white British, with more females than males. The authors suggested clonal diversity may have been underestimated. The whole spike protein was spanned by vaccine-associated CD4 TCRs, and dominant responses were seen in regions 160-218 and 743-854. Reportedly, close to half of the unique spike-specific TCRs recognized epitopes lying outside the regions that are mutated in the B.1.351 and B.1.1.7 variants. After two AZD1222 doses, both the breadth and the depth of spike-specific TCRs were significantly higher than at day 0 and than in MenACWY recipients. Conclusions about previously exposed vaccinees are limited, since just 5 or 6 AZD1222 recipients were seropositive for SARS-CoV-2 at baseline. The 56-69-year group was small, and its depth increase did not reach significance, likely because of low power. No day 14 peak-response samples were available, so repertoires were characterized only after the peak T cell response.

Trimming at the junction amounts to 3 bases on V and 3 bases on J, and the germline ends lie 19 bases apart. The CDR3 starts with the cysteine, ends with the phenylalanine, and has 17 residues. Here the CDR3 DNA is all that survives: 51 bases in frame from base 1. The time point label, read with the paper, signifies: about 28 days (+/-7) after the second vaccine dose. AZD1222 recipients whose second dose came at about 4 weeks and those whose second dose came at about 12 weeks were combined into one group, since spike-specific TCR depth and breadth did not differ between the two schedules. Samples from vaccinated people were obtained from the UK trials COV001 and COV002, which included a single-blind randomized controlled phase 2/3 trial of AZD1222 (ChAdOx1 nCoV-19) in healthy adults. Trial participant PBMC samples were collected at day 0 and day 28 after the second dose for TCRbeta chain sequencing.

The CDR3 regions of human TCRbeta chains were subjected to immunosequencing. The published analysis was carried out like this. TCRs in the repertoires were matched against a reference library of SARS-CoV-2-specific TCRs that had been generated with the MIRA antigen-specificity platform. Breadth was defined as the fraction of unique TCRs that were SARS-CoV-2-associated, and depth was defined as the fraction of total T cells that were SARS-CoV-2-associated. Using the MIRA data, every spike-specific TCR was mapped to the spike region that the TCR reacted to and assigned to either a CD4 or a CD8 class. Log10-transformed breadth and depth values were compared by one-way ANOVA with Sidak's multiple comparisons tests. TCRdb took over this immuneACCESS table, retaining in-frame rearrangements with V and J assigned. Such tables are incomplete; in checked studies, under half of the missing clones stem from an unresolved V gene, and the remainder is unexplained. V, J and clone size reflect that table, while D and trimming were determined from the DNA. This sample is represented by about 130,000 clones; roughly 92% of them were singletons. The ten largest clones represent roughly 1% of the sample.

The origin of this receptor is an adult who received the AZD1222 COVID-19 vaccine. The chain is made from TRBV5-3 and TRBJ1-5; confidence is insufficient to name the D gene. TRBV5-3 is marked as an open reading frame, function uncertain. Sequenced material: peripheral blood, taken 28 days after the second AZD1222 dose. For the CDR3, the sequence is CARSWTREALINQPQHF. The bases read TGTGCCAGAAGCTGGACCCGTGAGGCCTTAATCAATCAGCCCCAGCATTTT.